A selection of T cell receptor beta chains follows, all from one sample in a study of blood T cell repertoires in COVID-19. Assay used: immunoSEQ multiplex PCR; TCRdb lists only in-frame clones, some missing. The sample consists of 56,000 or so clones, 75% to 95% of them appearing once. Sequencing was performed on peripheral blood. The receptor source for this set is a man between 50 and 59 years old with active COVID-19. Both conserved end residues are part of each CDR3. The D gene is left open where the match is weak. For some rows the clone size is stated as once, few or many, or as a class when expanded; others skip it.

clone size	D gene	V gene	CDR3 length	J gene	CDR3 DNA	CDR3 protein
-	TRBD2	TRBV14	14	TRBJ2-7	TGTGCCAGCAGTCTGAGGGGAACTAGCGGCGAGCAGTACTTC	CASSLRGTSGEQYF
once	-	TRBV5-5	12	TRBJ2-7	TGTGCCAGCAGCTACGGTGGTTACGAGCAGTACTTC	CASSYGGYEQYF
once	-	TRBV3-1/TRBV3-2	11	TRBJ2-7	TGTGCCAGCAGCGAACAGGGCGAGCAGTACTTC	CASSEQGEQYF
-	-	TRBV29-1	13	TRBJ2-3	TGCAGCGATTACAGGAGTAGCACAGATACGCAGTATTTT	CSDYRSSTDTQYF
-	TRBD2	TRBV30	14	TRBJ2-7	TGTGCCTGGAGTGTAGTAGCGGGAGGGGACGAGCAGTACTTC	CAWSVVAGGDEQYF
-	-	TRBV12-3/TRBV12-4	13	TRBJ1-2	TGTGCCAGCAGTTCCCCGGACAGCTATGGCTACACCTTC	CASSSPDSYGYTF
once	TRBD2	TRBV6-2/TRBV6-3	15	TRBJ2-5	TGTGCCAGCAGTAGCCCAAGCGGGGGGTGGGAGACCCAGTACTTC	CASSSPSGGWETQYF
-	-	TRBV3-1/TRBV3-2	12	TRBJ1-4	TGTGCCAGCAGCCAGGGAGGACCGAAACTGTTTTTT	CASSQGGPKLFF
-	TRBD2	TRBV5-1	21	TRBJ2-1	TGCGCCAGCAGCAAAGAACCGGGACTAGCGGGGGGGCTCTGGACAAACAATGAGCAGTTCTTC	CASSKEPGLAGGLWTNNEQFF
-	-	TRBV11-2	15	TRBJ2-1	TGTGCCAGCAGCTTAGTGGTAGCAGGGAACAATGAGCAGTTCTTC	CASSLVVAGNNEQFF
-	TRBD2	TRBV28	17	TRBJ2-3	TGTGCCAGCAGTTTAAGGGGACTAGTAACGAGGACAGATACGCAGTATTTT	CASSLRGLVTRTDTQYF
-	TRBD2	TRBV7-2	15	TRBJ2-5	TGTGCCAGCAGCTTATTGCGGGGGAGGAGAGAGACCCAGTACTTC	CASSLLRGRRETQYF
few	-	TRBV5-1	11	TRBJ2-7	TGCGCCAGCAGCTTGAAGCACGAGCAGTACTTC	CASSLKHEQYF
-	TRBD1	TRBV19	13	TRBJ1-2	TGTGCCAGTAGTCCCTGGGACAGATATGGCTACACCTTC	CASSPWDRYGYTF
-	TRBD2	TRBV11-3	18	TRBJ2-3	TGTGCCAGCAGCTTTGGGTCCCGGACTAGCGGCCGGCCAGATACGCAGTATTTT	CASSFGSRTSGRPDTQYF
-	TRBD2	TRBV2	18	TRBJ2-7	TGTGCCAGCAGTCACAAAAGACTAGCGGGGCGCCTGGACTACGAGCAGTACTTC	CASSHKRLAGRLDYEQYF
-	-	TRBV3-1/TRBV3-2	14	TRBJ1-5	TGTGCCAGCAGGCAAACAGGGAGCAATCAGCCCCAGCATTTT	CASRQTGSNQPQHF
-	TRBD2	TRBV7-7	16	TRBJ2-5	TGTGCCAGCAGCCTGGGACTAGCGGGGGCCCAAGAGACCCAGTACTTC	CASSLGLAGAQETQYF
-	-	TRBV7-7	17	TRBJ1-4	TGTGCCAGCAGCCACCTCCGGGATAGAGCAACTAATGAAAAACTGTTTTTT	CASSHLRDRATNEKLFF
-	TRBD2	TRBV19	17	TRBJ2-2	TGTGCCAGTAGCCCGCCCGGACTAGCGGGAAACACCGGGGAGCTGTTTTTT	CASSPPGLAGNTGELFF
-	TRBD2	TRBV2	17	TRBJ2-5	TGTGCCAGCAGTGAAGGTTGGGCGGGGGAGTCGCAAGAGACCCAGTACTTC	CASSEGWAGESQETQYF
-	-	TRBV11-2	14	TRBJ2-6	TGTGCCAGCAGCCCTGGCTCTGTGGCCAACGTCCTGACTTTC	CASSPGSVANVLTF
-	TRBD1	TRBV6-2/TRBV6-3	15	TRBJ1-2	TGTGCCAGCAGTTACGGGGGGACAGGGAACCATGGCTACACCTTC	CASSYGGTGNHGYTF
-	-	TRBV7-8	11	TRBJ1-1	TGTGCCAGCAGCCGGGGAGGACTCGCTTTCTTT	CASSRGGLAFF
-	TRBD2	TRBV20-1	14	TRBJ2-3	TGCAGTGCTAGTAGTAGCGGGGGCACAGATACGCAGTATTTT	CSASSSGGTDTQYF
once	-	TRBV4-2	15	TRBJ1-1	TGTGCCAGCAGCCAACTTAGGGGTCGGGACACTGAAGCTTTCTTT	CASSQLRGRDTEAFF
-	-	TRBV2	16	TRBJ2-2	TGTGCCAGCAAGGGGTTTTTCGGCAGGAACACCGGGGAGCTGTTTTTT	CASKGFFGRNTGELFF
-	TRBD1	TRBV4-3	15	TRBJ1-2	TGCGCCAGCAGCCAAGATTGGGGGACAGGGTTTGGCTACACCTTC	CASSQDWGTGFGYTF
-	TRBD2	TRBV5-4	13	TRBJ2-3	TGTGCCAGCAGCCTAGCGGGACAAGATACGCAGTATTTT	CASSLAGQDTQYF
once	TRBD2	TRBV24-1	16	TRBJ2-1	TGTGCCACCAGTGATGGGGGACTAGCGGGTGTCAATGAGCAGTTCTTC	CATSDGGLAGVNEQFF
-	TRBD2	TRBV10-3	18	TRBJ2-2	TGTGCCATCAGATCACTAGCGGGACCGAAGACAAACACCGGGGAGCTGTTTTTT	CAIRSLAGPKTNTGELFF
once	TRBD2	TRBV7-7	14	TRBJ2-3	TGTGCCAGCAGCTTACGGACTAGAACAGATACGCAGTATTTT	CASSLRTRTDTQYF
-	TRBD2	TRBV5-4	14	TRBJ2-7	TGTGCCAGCAGCTTCGGGACTACTACAATCGAGCAGTACTTC	CASSFGTTTIEQYF
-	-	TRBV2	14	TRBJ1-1	TGTGCCACTACTAAGGGACAAAGTCTCCCTGAAGCTTTCTTT	CATTKGQSLPEAFF
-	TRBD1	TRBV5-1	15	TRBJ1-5	TGCGCCAGCAGCTTGAGTGGGACAGGGGAGCAGCCCCAGCATTTT	CASSLSGTGEQPQHF
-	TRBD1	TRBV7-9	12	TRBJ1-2	TGTGCCAGCAGCTTAGATAAAGGGACAGGAGCCTTC	CASSLDKGTGAF
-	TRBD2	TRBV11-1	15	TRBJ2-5	TGTGCCAGCAGCTTAACGGGGGGGAAGGGAGAGACCCAGTACTTC	CASSLTGGKGETQYF
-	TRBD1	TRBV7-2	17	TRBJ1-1	TGTGCCAGCAGCTTACGCCTTGGCTCGGGACAGAGAGCTGAAGCTTTCTTT	CASSLRLGSGQRAEAFF
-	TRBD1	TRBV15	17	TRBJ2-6	TGTGCCACCAGCACAGGACAGGGTTACTCTGGGGCCAACGTCCTGACTTTC	CATSTGQGYSGANVLTF
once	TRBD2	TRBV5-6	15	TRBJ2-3	TGTGCCAGCAGCTTTCGGGGGGTAGGCACAGATACGCAGTATTTT	CASSFRGVGTDTQYF
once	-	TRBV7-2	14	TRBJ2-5	TGTGCCAGCAGCTCCAAGGGGCCTCTGGAGACCCAGTACTTC	CASSSKGPLETQYF
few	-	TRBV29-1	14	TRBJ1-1	TGCAGCGTTTGGAGGACGGGGAAGAACACTGAAGCTTTCTTT	CSVWRTGKNTEAFF
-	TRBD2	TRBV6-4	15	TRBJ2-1	TGTGCCAGCAGCGCAGTAGCGGGAGGGCCAGGTGAGCAGTTCTTC	CASSAVAGGPGEQFF
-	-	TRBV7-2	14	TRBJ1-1	TGTGCCAGCAGCTTAGCTTCGGGGAACACTGAAGCTTTCTTT	CASSLASGNTEAFF
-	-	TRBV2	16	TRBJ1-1	TGTGCCAGTCGGGGCGGGGTCGGGGTTCAGGGCACTGAAGCTTTCTTT	CASRGGVGVQGTEAFF
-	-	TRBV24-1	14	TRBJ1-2	TGTGCCACCAGTGATTCTCGGGGTAACTATGGCTACACCTTC	CATSDSRGNYGYTF